This T cell receptor beta chain was profiled in a study of blood T cell repertoires in COVID-19. Across the whole study: From the United States, Italy and Spain came samples of acute and convalescent COVID-19.

The trim removed 3 bases at V and 10 bases at J, leaving 3 bases unmatched. The V gene's germline CDR1 is SGHTA and CDR2 FQGNSA. This CDR3 spans 12 amino acids. Source study methods: Reference gene primer amplification gave nucleated cell count estimates. Clones were sequenced by immunoSEQ multiplex PCR, and TCRdb holds only the in-frame ones, with some missing. V and J calls and clone size are those listed in that table; D and trimming were worked out from the DNA. The repertoire has under 200,000 clones, roughly nine tenths of them found once; the top ten carry 3.5% to 4%. The receptor was isolated from a woman in her 70s with acute or convalescent COVID-19. The rearrangement uses TRBV7-2 and TRBJ2-1; TRBD2 matches at 7 bases. Input material: peripheral blood. This CDR3 is CASSLEAGEQFF. CDR3 sequence (DNA): TGTGCCAGCAGCTTGGAAGCGGGAGAGCAGTTCTTC.